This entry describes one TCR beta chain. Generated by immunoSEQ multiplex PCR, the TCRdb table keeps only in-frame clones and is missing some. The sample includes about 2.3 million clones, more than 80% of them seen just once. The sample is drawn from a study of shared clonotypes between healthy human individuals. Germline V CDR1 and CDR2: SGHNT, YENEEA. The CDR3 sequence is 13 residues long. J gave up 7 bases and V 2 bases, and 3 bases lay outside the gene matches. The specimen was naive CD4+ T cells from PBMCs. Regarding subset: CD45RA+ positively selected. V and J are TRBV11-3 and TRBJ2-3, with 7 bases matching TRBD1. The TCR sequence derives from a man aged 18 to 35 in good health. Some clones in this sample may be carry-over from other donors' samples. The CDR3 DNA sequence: TGTGCCAGCAGCTTAAGGGACAGTTATACGCAGTATTTT. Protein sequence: CASSLRDSYTQYF.